Listed here are 17 T cell receptor beta chains from one sample, sequenced in a study of cytomegalovirus exposure and HLA in healthy donors (dated by TCRdb to the late 2010s). Preparation of the library involved the immunoSEQ multiplex PCR assay. For the multiplex PCR, a mixture combining 60 forward primers for TCR Vbeta segments and 13 reverse primers for TCR Jbeta segments was used. In TCRdb, the immuneACCESS table is reduced to in-frame sequences with V and J assigned. These tables do not hold every clone; where another copy was compared, an unresolved V gene accounts for under half, and the others remain unexplained. Present in this sample are about 180,000 clones, around 75% of which were seen just once. The ten biggest clones cover about 2.7% of the sample. The specimen sequenced was PBMCs. The receptors here all came from a male donor in good health and CMV-seronegative.

The V call is TRBV4-3, the J call TRBJ1-3; the D is unclear. V was shortened by 4 bases and J by 0 bases, with 10 bases between the two germline ends. CDR3 size: 15 residues. Germline V lookup: CDR1 LGHNA, CDR2 YSLEER. The CDR3 reads CASSRDFSSGNTIYF. CDR3 sequence (DNA): TGCGCCAGCAGCCGCGACTTTTCCTCTGGAAACACCATATATTTT.

The genes are TRBV7-6 and TRBJ2-1, with D possibly TRBD2 on 5 matching bases. The V and J ends lost 1 base and 6 bases respectively, with 25 bases between them. The length of the CDR3 is 19 residues. In germline, CDR1 is SGHVS, CDR2 FNYEAQ. The CDR3 coding sequence is TGTGCCAGCAGCTTAGATCACCAGGCGACAACAATGACTATCAATGAGCAGTTCTTC. It is translated as CASSLDHQATTMTINEQFF. Filled out from reference TRBV7-6 and TRBJ2-1, the complete variable domain reads GAGVSQSPRYKVTKRGQDVALRCDPISGHVSLYWYRQALGQGPEFLTYFNYEAQQDKSGLPNDRFSAERPEGSISTLTIQRTEQRDSAMYRCASSLDHQATTMTINEQFFGPGTRLTVL.

In its sample, this clone was seen once. The chain couples TRBV25-1 to TRBJ2-7, with TRBD1 identical over 8 bases. J was trimmed by 2 bases and V by 3 bases; bases with no gene match: 6. Germline V gene lookup returns CDR1 MGHDK and CDR2 SYGVNS. The CDR3 contains 15 residues. CDR3 in DNA: TGTGCCAGCAGTGACGACAGGGGATCCCCCTACGAGCAGTACTTC. Protein: CASSDDRGSPYEQYF.

The chain uses TRBV12-5 and TRBJ1-1; the D gene is possibly TRBD1 (5 bases). Germline V gives CDR1 LGHNT, CDR2 FRNRAP. The CDR3 is made up of 13 amino acids. Deletions cut 1 base from V and 8 bases from J, with 11 bases between. The CDR3 protein is CASGLATRGEAFF. CDR3 coding DNA: TGTGCTAGTGGTTTGGCCACTCGGGGGGAAGCTTTCTTT.

This chain's CDR3 is CASSLGGKPYEQYF. CDR3 bases: TGTGCCAGCAGCTTAGGCGGAAAGCCCTACGAGCAGTACTTC. The chain links TRBV11-2 to TRBJ2-7; the D is unclear. The V end was cut by 1 base, the J end by 2 bases, with 9 bases between. The CDR3 runs 14 residues. Germline V gene sequence: CDR1 SGHAT, CDR2 FQNNGV.

This clone was seen a handful of times. This chain uses TRBV19 with TRBJ2-1; a weak D match, TRBD2 (6 bases). From germline, CDR1 is LNHDA and CDR2 SQIVND (reference sequence). CDR3 length: 15 amino acids. The V gene lost 5 bases and the J gene lost 7 bases, with 18 bases spanning the gap. In DNA, the CDR3 is TGTGCCAGTAGTTTCTCCGGGTACGGGGGTAATGAGCAGTTCTTC. Its translation: CASSFSGYGGNEQFF.

The genes are TRBV5-5 and TRBJ1-5; D not certain. Between the trimmed V and J ends, which lost 1 base and 0 bases, there was a span of 8 bases. This CDR3 spans 15 amino acids. Germline assignment: CDR1 SGHKS and CDR2 YYEKEE (reference sequence). The CDR3 spells CASSLSLSSNQPQHF. CDR3 nucleotide sequence: TGTGCCAGCAGCTTGTCTCTTTCTAGCAATCAGCCCCAGCATTTT.

V and J are TRBV6-6 and TRBJ2-7; D is unclear. This CDR3 spans 13 amino acids. From germline, CDR1 is MNHNY and CDR2 SVGAGI (reference sequence). Trimming took 7 bases from V and 3 from J, leaving 13 bases between them. CDR3 amino acids: CASTGSGLYEQYF. The CDR3 DNA reads as TGTGCCAGCACGGGTTCCGGCCTCTACGAGCAGTACTTC.

The count of this clone is one. The rearrangement uses TRBV18 and TRBJ2-2, with 8 bases aligning to TRBD1. Germline trimming cut 3 bases from V and 3 bases from J; bases unmatched to any gene: 0. The CDR3 runs 14 residues. In germline, CDR1 is KGHSH, CDR2 LQKENI. CDR3: CASSPGQDTGELFF. The CDR3 coding sequence is TGTGCCAGCTCACCGGGACAGGACACCGGGGAGCTGTTTTTT.

The DNA of the CDR3 is TGTGCCAGCAGTGGGCTTGAGGACAGGGGCTACGAGCAGTACTTC. Protein sequence: CASSGLEDRGYEQYF. The chain carries TRBV2 and TRBJ2-7, with TRBD1 matching over 9 bases. V shed 4 bases, J shed 3 bases, and the junction held 7 bases outside the gene matches. Germline V gives CDR1 SNHLY, CDR2 FYNNEI. This CDR3 is 15 amino acids long.

This clone has a handful of counts. The rearrangement joins TRBV25-1 to TRBJ1-5, with 9 bases that match TRBD1. CDR1 and CDR2 (germline): MGHDK, SYGVNS. This CDR3 is built from 14 residues. V lost 6 bases, J lost 7 bases, and 7 bases stayed unmatched. This CDR3 reads CASSGGTGTQPQHF. DNA for the CDR3: TGTGCCAGCAGCGGTGGGACAGGGACGCAGCCCCAGCATTTT.

This clone was counted a single time. The CDR3 loop reads CASSDQAGSTDTQYF. The CDR3 DNA follows: TGTGCCAGCAGTGACCAAGCGGGAAGCACAGATACGCAGTATTTT. V is TRBV4-2 and J is TRBJ2-3, with 7 bases that match TRBD2. The CDR3 is made up of 15 amino acids. With 6 bases clipped from V and 0 bases from J, the junction kept 6 bases outside the gene matches. Germline V gene lookup returns CDR1 LGHNA and CDR2 YNFKEQ.

The genes are TRBV29-1 and TRBJ1-1; D remains ambiguous. Looked up from germline, CDR1 is SQVTM and CDR2 is ANQGSEA. The CDR3 is 11 residues long. The germline V and J ends were trimmed by 4 bases and 3 bases, with 6 bases remaining between them. In nucleotides, the CDR3 is TGCAGCGTTGGAGGGTACACTGAAGCTTTCTTT. Protein product: CSVGGYTEAFF.

The chain links TRBV6-5 to TRBJ1-1; D gene ambiguous. The ends were cut back, 2 bases at V and 4 bases at J, with 17 bases in the middle. CDR1 MNHEY and CDR2 SVGAGI come from the germline V gene. The length of the CDR3 is 16 residues. The CDR3 loop is CASSYRALGGRTEAFF. As DNA, the CDR3 is TGTGCCAGCAGTTACCGAGCCCTCGGCGGGCGCACTGAAGCTTTCTTT.

The V and J genes are TRBV19 and TRBJ2-7; D perhaps matches TRBD1 (7 bases). The ends were cut back, 10 bases at V and 2 bases at J, with 18 bases in the middle. There are 14 residues in the CDR3. Per germline, CDR1 LNHDA and CDR2 SQIVND (reference sequence). In DNA form, the CDR3 reads TGTGCCACCGCTGAGCAGGGGGGTCCCTACGAGCAGTACTTC. Translation: CATAEQGGPYEQYF.

The chain combines TRBV28 with TRBJ1-5; D call uncertain. Trimming shortened V by 6 bases and J by 0 bases, and 9 bases separated the two germline ends. Per germline, CDR1 MDHEN and CDR2 SYDVKM. CDR3 length equals 14 residues. This chain's CDR3 is CASSLFFSNQPQHF. For the CDR3, the DNA is TGTGCCAGCAGCCTATTCTTTAGCAATCAGCCCCAGCATTTT.

This clone is a singleton in its sample. The chain links TRBV2 to TRBJ1-2; no clear D gene. Germline CDR1 SNHLY, CDR2 FYNNEI. Trimming stripped 1 base from V and 7 bases from J, with 16 bases between. The CDR3 runs 15 residues. CDR3 sequence (DNA): TGTGCCAGCAGTGAAGGGCGGCTGCCGATTGGTGGCTACACCTTC. This codes for CASSEGRLPIGGYTF.